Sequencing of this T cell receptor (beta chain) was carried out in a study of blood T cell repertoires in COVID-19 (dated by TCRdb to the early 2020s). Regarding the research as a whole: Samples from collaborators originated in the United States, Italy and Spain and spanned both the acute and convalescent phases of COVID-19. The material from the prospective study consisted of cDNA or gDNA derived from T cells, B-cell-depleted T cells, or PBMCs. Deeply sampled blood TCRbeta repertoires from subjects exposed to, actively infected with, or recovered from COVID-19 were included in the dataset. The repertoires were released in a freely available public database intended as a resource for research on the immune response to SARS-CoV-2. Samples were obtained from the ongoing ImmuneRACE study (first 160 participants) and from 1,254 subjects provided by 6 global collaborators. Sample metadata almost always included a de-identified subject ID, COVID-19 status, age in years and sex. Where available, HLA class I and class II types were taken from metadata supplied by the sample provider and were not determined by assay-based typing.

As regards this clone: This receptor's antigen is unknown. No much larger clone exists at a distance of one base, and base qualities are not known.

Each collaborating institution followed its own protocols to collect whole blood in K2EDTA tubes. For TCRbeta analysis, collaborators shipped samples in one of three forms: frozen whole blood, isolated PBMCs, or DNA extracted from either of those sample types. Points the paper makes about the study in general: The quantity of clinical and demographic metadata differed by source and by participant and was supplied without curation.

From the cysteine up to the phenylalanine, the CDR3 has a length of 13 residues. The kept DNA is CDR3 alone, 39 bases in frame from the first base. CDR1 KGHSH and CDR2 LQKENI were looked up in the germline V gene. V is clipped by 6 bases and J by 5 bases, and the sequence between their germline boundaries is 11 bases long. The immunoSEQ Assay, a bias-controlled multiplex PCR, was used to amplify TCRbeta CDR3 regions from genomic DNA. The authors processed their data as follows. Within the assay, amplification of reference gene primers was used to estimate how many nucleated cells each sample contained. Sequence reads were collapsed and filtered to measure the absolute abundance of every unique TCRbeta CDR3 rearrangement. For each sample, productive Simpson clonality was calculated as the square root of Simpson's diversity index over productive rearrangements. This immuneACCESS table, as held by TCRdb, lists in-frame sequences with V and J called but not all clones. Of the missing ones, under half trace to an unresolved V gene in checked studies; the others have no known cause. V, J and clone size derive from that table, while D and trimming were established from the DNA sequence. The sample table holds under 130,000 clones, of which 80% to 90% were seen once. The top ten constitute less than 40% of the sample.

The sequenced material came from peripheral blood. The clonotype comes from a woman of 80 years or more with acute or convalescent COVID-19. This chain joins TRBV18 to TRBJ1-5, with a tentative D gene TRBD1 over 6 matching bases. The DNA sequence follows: TGTGCCAGCTCCGATGGACAGCATCAGCCCCAGCATTTT. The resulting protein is CASSDGQHQPQHF.